This passage covers 11 T cell receptor beta chains from one sample sequenced in a study of cytomegalovirus exposure and HLA in healthy donors. Researchers ran the PCR with 60 Vbeta and 13 Jbeta primers. Measured with immunoSEQ multiplex PCR; TCRdb has only the in-frame clones, and not every one. The data show 120,000 or so clones, 80% seen once. The sequenced material came from PBMCs. All receptors derive from a female donor in good health and CMV-seropositive.

The J gene is TRBJ1-6, the V gene TRBV2, with TRBD1 matching over 7 bases. From germline, CDR1 is SNHLY and CDR2 FYNNEI. The CDR3 runs 16 residues. V was clipped by 6 bases and J by 0 bases; unmatched bases: 5. The chain's CDR3 is CASRLTGSSYNSPLHF. CDR3 nucleotides: TGTGCCAGCAGGCTGACAGGGAGCTCCTATAATTCACCCCTCCACTTT.

In DNA form, the CDR3 reads TGCGCCAGCAGCGCGGCTAACTATGGCTACACCTTC. It translates to CASSAANYGYTF. This chain joins TRBV5-1 and TRBJ1-2; no clear D gene. The CDR3 sequence is 12 residues long. From germline, CDR1 is SGHRS and CDR2 YFSETQ. V shed 4 bases and J shed 0 bases, with 4 bases lying between them.

As DNA, the CDR3 is TGTGCCTGGACAGGGACTCTAAGAGGTACGCAGTATTTT. Protein sequence: CAWTGTLRGTQYF. The V gene is TRBV30, the J gene TRBJ2-3; possibly TRBD2 for D (6 bases). Germline CDR1 reads GTSNPN; CDR2 reads SVGIG (reference sequence). V was trimmed by 4 bases and J by 8 bases, leaving 16 bases between them. The CDR3 extends over 13 amino acids.

Note on this clone: Other nucleotide sequences from this sample produce the same CDR3. The chain couples TRBV25-1 to TRBJ1-6; D not certain. The CDR3 has 12 residues. V lost 1 base to trimming and J lost 13 bases, with 8 bases between them. In germline, CDR1 is MGHDK, CDR2 SYGVNS. CDR3 sequence reads: CASSEWASPLHF. DNA of the CDR3: TGTGCCAGCAGTGAATGGGCCTCGCCCCTCCACTTT.

The genes are TRBV7-8 and TRBJ2-7; TRBD2 aligns across 8 bases. This CDR3 is 14 amino acids long. Germline V gene data show CDR1 as SGHVS and CDR2 as FQNEAQ. With V trimmed by 5 bases and J by 4 bases, 7 bases remained unmatched. DNA for the CDR3: TGTGCCAGCAGCAACCCGGGACTAGTATACGAGCAGTACTTC. Translation: CASSNPGLVYEQYF.

The chain couples TRBV2 to TRBJ2-7; 10 bases are a match to TRBD2. Trimming at V came to 8 bases and at J to 0 bases, leaving 7 bases not matched to a gene. The length of the CDR3 is 15 residues. Germline V gives CDR1 SNHLY, CDR2 FYNNEI. CDR3 region: CASHSGGFASYEQYF. CDR3 nucleotide sequence: TGTGCCAGCCATAGCGGGGGGTTTGCCTCCTACGAGCAGTACTTC. Complete variable domain (other parts from reference TRBV2 and TRBJ2-7): EPEVTQTPSHQVTQMGQEVILRCVPISNHLYFYWYRQILGQKVEFLVSFYNNEISEKSEIFDDQFSVERPDGSNFTLKIRSTKLEDSAMYFCASHSGGFASYEQYFGPGTRLTVT.

The chain links TRBV18 to TRBJ1-3; D remains unclear. The CDR3 extends over 14 amino acids. Between the trimmed V and J ends, which lost 5 bases and 2 bases, there was a span of 10 bases. Germline CDR1 KGHSH, CDR2 LQKENI. CDR3 protein: CASSMATTGNTIYF. The CDR3, as DNA: TGTGCCAGCTCAATGGCCACCACTGGAAACACCATATATTTT.

The chain has TRBV9 and TRBJ2-5, with 12 bases aligning to TRBD2. The V segment lost 0 bases and the J segment 2 bases; nucleotides outside the gene matches: 5. This CDR3 is 17 amino acids long. From germline, CDR1 is SGDLS and CDR2 YYNGEE. Here the CDR3 DNA reads TGTGCCAGCAGCGTAGCTAGCGGGGGGGCGCGGCAAGAGACCCAGTACTTC. Translating it yields CASSVASGGARQETQYF.

J is TRBJ2-5 and V is TRBV28; the match to TRBD2 covers 7 bases. Germline loops: CDR1 MDHEN, CDR2 SYDVKM. CDR3 length: 12 amino acids. The V and J ends lost 11 bases and 2 bases, in that order; junction bases with no gene match: 5. The CDR3, as DNA: TGTGCCGTGAGCGGGGTTCAAGAGACCCAGTACTTC. This encodes CAVSGVQETQYF.

The rearrangement uses TRBV5-4 and TRBJ1-1; D unresolved. The V and J ends lost 3 bases and 1 base respectively, with 10 bases between them. The CDR3 is 14 amino acids. Germline V lookup: CDR1 SGHNT, CDR2 YYREEE (reference sequence). CDR3 nucleotide sequence: TGTGCCAGCAGCTCCCAGTTGCCGAACACTGAAGCTTTCTTT. Its protein product is CASSSQLPNTEAFF.

CDR3 loop: CASSLSGADYQPQHF. In DNA, the CDR3 is TGTGCCAGCAGCTTATCAGGGGCGGACTATCAGCCCCAGCATTTT. The chain couples TRBV7-2 to TRBJ1-5, with a weak D call TRBD1 (6 bases). Germline V lookup: CDR1 SGHTA, CDR2 FQGNSA. The CDR3 has 15 amino acids. Trimming left V 2 bases short and J 5 bases short, with 13 bases between.